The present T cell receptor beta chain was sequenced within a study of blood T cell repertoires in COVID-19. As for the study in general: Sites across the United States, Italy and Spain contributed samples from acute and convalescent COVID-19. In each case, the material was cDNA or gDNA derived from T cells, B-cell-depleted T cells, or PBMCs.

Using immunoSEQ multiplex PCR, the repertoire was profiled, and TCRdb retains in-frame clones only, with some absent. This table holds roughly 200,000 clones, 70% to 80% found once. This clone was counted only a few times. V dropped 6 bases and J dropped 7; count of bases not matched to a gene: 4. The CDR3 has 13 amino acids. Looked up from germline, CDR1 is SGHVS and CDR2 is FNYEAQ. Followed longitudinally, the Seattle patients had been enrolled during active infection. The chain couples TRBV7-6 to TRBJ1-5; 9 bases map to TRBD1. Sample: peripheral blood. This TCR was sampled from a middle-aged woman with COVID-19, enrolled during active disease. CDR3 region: CASSWDREQPQHF. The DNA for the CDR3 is TGTGCCAGCAGTTGGGACAGGGAGCAGCCCCAGCATTTT.